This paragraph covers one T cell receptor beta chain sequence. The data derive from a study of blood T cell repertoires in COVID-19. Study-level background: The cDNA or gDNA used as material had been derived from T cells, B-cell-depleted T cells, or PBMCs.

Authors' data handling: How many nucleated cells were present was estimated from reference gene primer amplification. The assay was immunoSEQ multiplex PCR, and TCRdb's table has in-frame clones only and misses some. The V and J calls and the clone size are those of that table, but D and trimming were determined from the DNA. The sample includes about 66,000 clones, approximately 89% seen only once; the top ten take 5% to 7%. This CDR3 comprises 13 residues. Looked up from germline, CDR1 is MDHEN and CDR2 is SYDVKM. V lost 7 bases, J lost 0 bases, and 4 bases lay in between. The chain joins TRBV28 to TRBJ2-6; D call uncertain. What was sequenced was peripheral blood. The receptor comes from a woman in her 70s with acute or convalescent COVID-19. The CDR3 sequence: CASIFSGANVLTF. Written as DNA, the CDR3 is TGTGCCAGCATATTCTCTGGGGCCAACGTCCTGACTTTC.